The clone carrying this T cell receptor beta chain was recorded at least ten times. These data originate in a study of T cell responses to AZD1222 COVID-19 vaccine. Overall study context: Second-dose schedules of about 4 or about 12 weeks were combined.

CDR3 length: 15 amino acids. Germline V gene lookup returns CDR1 SGHNT and CDR2 YENEEA. Trimming took 1 base from V and 4 from J, leaving 10 bases between them. Clones were sequenced by immunoSEQ multiplex PCR, and TCRdb holds only the in-frame ones, with some missing. The profile covers 65,000 to 85,000 clones, with roughly 85% appearing a single time and about 13% taken by the ten largest. The material was peripheral blood, obtained on day 0 of AZD1222 vaccination. This clonotype was sampled from an adult in good health. The V and J genes are TRBV11-3 and TRBJ2-2; D is unclear. The CDR3 bases are TGTGCCAGCAGCTTAGTTGGGCGTATCACCGGGGAGCTGTTTTTT. Residues: CASSLVGRITGELFF.